A selection of T cell receptor beta chains follows, all from one sample in a study of blood T cell repertoires in COVID-19. Some clones are missing from TCRdb's copy, which holds only in-frame ones; the method was immunoSEQ multiplex PCR. The table has about 13,000 clones, around 91% seen once. Sequencing was done on a sample of peripheral blood. The receptors originated from a human donor with active COVID-19. The donor label of this sample is uncertain. CDR3s include the opening cysteine and the closing phenylalanine or tryptophan. Fields, in order: V gene, J gene, clone size, D gene, CDR3 protein, CDR3 DNA. The D gene is left open where the match is weak. A row's size may be missing; if present it is once, few, many or a size class.

TRBV4-1	TRBJ1-2	NA	TRBD1	CASSPPGTANYGYTF	TGCGCCAGCAGCCCACCCGGGACAGCTAACTATGGCTACACCTTC
TRBV7-3	TRBJ2-7	NA	TRBD1	CASSSGGRGHEQYF	TGTGCCAGCAGCTCAGGGGGCAGGGGCCACGAGCAGTACTTC
TRBV4-1	TRBJ1-6	NA	TRBD1	CASSQVGAGGNSPLHF	TGCGCCAGCAGCCAAGTAGGGGCAGGGGGCAATTCACCCCTCCACTTT
TRBV4-1	TRBJ1-1	NA	NA	CASSPPGAPGEAFF	TGCGCCAGCAGCCCCCCAGGGGCCCCTGGCGAAGCTTTCTTT
TRBV18	TRBJ1-6	NA	NA	CASSPNRLDSPLHF	TGTGCCAGCTCACCAAACAGGTTGGATTCACCCCTCCACTTT
TRBV5-1	TRBJ2-1	NA	TRBD2	CASSSGTSGGALRNEQFF	TGCGCCAGCAGCAGCGGGACTAGCGGGGGGGCATTGCGCAATGAGCAGTTCTTC
TRBV6-6	TRBJ1-4	NA	TRBD1	CASNPDRAAEKLFF	TGTGCCAGCAACCCGGACAGGGCGGCTGAAAAACTGTTTTTT
TRBV3-1/TRBV3-2	TRBJ2-5	NA	TRBD2	CASRKLAGEETQYF	TGTGCCAGCAGAAAACTAGCGGGGGAAGAGACCCAGTACTTC
TRBV19	TRBJ2-5	NA	NA	CASGPAGLETQYF	TGTGCCAGTGGCCCCGCGGGGCTGGAGACCCAGTACTTC
TRBV11-2	TRBJ2-5	NA	NA	CASTPSREETQYF	TGTGCCAGCACACCCAGCAGGGAAGAGACCCAGTACTTC
TRBV4-3	TRBJ1-4	NA	TRBD1	CASSQGAGTGDEKLFF	TGCGCCAGCAGCCAAGGGGCCGGGACAGGGGATGAAAAACTGTTTTTT
TRBV7-6	TRBJ1-6	NA	NA	CASSLDLGGNSPLHF	TGTGCCAGCAGCTTAGATCTCGGGGGTAATTCACCCCTCCACTTT
TRBV24-1	TRBJ1-1	NA	NA	CATSVTGSTEAFF	TGTGCCACCAGTGTTACGGGGAGCACTGAAGCTTTCTTT
TRBV12-3/TRBV12-4	TRBJ1-2	NA	TRBD1	CASSFAGGYGYTF	TGTGCCAGCAGTTTTGCAGGGGGCTATGGCTACACCTTC
TRBV4-2	TRBJ2-7	NA	NA	CASSQDRLISYEQYF	TGTGCCAGCAGCCAAGACAGGCTTATCTCCTACGAGCAGTACTTC
TRBV3-1/TRBV3-2	TRBJ2-7	NA	TRBD1	CASSQAYLRDRAYEQYF	TGTGCCAGCAGCCAAGCCTACCTCCGGGACAGAGCCTACGAGCAGTACTTC
TRBV6-5	TRBJ1-1	NA	TRBD1	CASRYSGGNTEAFF	TGTGCCAGCAGGTATTCAGGGGGCAACACTGAAGCTTTCTTT
TRBV19	TRBJ1-5	once	NA	CASSPGDQPQHF	TGTGCCAGTAGTCCAGGGGATCAGCCCCAGCATTTT
TRBV19	TRBJ2-2	NA	NA	CASSMRAGVTGELFF	TGTGCCAGTAGTATGCGTGCAGGGGTAACCGGGGAGCTGTTTTTT
TRBV24-1	TRBJ2-3	NA	NA	CATTKTPGDTQYF	TGTGCCACCACCAAGACGCCGGGAGATACGCAGTATTTT
TRBV4-3	TRBJ1-4	NA	NA	CASSQASGGSEKLFF	TGCGCCAGCAGCCAAGCATCAGGAGGGAGTGAAAAACTGTTTTTT
TRBV10-3	TRBJ2-3	NA	TRBD2	CAISGSSGGRTDTQYF	TGTGCCATCAGTGGATCTAGCGGGGGCCGCACAGATACGCAGTATTTT
TRBV27	TRBJ2-3	few	TRBD1	CASLPRQGPGDTQYF	TGTGCCAGCTTGCCCCGACAGGGACCCGGAGATACGCAGTATTTT
TRBV7-8	TRBJ2-3	once	NA	CASGSGLKSTDTQYF	TGTGCCAGCGGATCAGGACTAAAAAGCACAGATACGCAGTATTTT
TRBV5-5	TRBJ2-7	NA	TRBD1	CASSLTGTAYEQYF	TGTGCCAGCAGCTTGACAGGGACAGCGTACGAGCAGTACTTC
TRBV7-3	TRBJ2-3	NA	TRBD2	CASSSSGLASSTDTQYF	TGTGCCAGCAGCTCCTCCGGACTAGCGTCCAGCACAGATACGCAGTATTTT
TRBV10-3	TRBJ1-3	NA	NA	CAISERGSGNTIYF	TGTGCCATCAGTGAGCGGGGTTCTGGAAACACCATATATTTT
TRBV24-1	TRBJ1-1	once	NA	CATSGQGNTEAFF	TGTGCCACCAGTGGTCAGGGGAACACTGAAGCTTTCTTT
TRBV28	TRBJ1-6	NA	NA	CASSPSSRGADNSPLHF	TGTGCCAGCAGTCCTTCGAGTAGGGGCGCAGATAATTCACCCCTCCACTTT
TRBV6-6	TRBJ1-1	NA	NA	CASSYPEMNTEAFF	TGTGCCAGCAGTTACCCGGAGATGAACACTGAAGCTTTCTTT
TRBV3-1/TRBV3-2	TRBJ1-5	NA	NA	CASSPATGGGMLPQHF	TGTGCCAGCAGCCCCGCGACGGGCGGGGGTATGTTGCCCCAGCATTTT
TRBV15	TRBJ1-5	NA	NA	CATSREGKSSNQPQHF	TGTGCCACCAGCAGGGAGGGAAAGTCGAGCAATCAGCCCCAGCATTTT
TRBV6-6	TRBJ2-1	few	NA	CASSYFAGRQFF	TGTGCCAGCAGTTACTTTGCGGGGAGGCAGTTCTTC
TRBV5-6	TRBJ2-5	NA	NA	CASSPPRGVGTQYF	TGTGCCAGCAGCCCACCCCGCGGGGTGGGGACCCAGTACTTC
TRBV20-1	TRBJ2-7	NA	NA	CSAKPGTMQYF	TGCAGTGCTAAACCCGGGACAATGCAGTACTTC
TRBV7-2	TRBJ2-7	NA	NA	CASSRGGGTLGYEQYF	TGTGCCAGCAGCAGGGGGGGCGGGACCCTAGGTTACGAGCAGTACTTC
TRBV2	TRBJ1-1	NA	TRBD1	CASGQGEGTEAFF	TGTGCCAGCGGACAGGGAGAAGGGACTGAAGCTTTCTTT
TRBV6-5	TRBJ1-1	NA	NA	CASSFARGNTEAFF	TGTGCCAGCAGTTTCGCCCGAGGGAACACTGAAGCTTTCTTT
TRBV3-1/TRBV3-2	TRBJ2-2	NA	NA	CASRPGAGELFF	TGTGCCAGCAGACCAGGGGCCGGGGAGCTGTTTTTT
TRBV3-1/TRBV3-2	TRBJ2-3	NA	TRBD1	CASSQGTGTDTQYF	TGTGCCAGCAGCCAGGGGACAGGGACAGATACGCAGTATTTT
TRBV9	TRBJ2-2	NA	NA	CASSVDSQTGELFF	TGTGCCAGCAGCGTCGACAGCCAGACCGGGGAGCTGTTTTTT
TRBV11-2	TRBJ1-1	NA	TRBD1	CASSLLGQGGTEAFF	TGTGCCAGCAGCTTATTAGGACAGGGGGGCACTGAAGCTTTCTTT
TRBV7-2	TRBJ2-1	NA	TRBD2	CASSLETSGGASYNEQFF	TGTGCCAGCAGCTTAGAGACTAGCGGGGGGGCTTCCTACAATGAGCAGTTCTTC
TRBV6-7	TRBJ2-6	NA	NA	CASSQDSRQSRANVLTF	TGTGCCAGCAGTCAGGATTCGCGTCAAAGTCGGGCCAACGTCCTGACTTTC
TRBV12-5	TRBJ2-7	NA	TRBD1	CASGSAGQGREQYF	TGTGCTAGTGGGTCGGCGGGACAGGGCCGCGAGCAGTACTTC
TRBV28	TRBJ2-5	NA	TRBD1	CASSPWDRQETQYF	TGTGCCAGCAGTCCGTGGGACAGACAAGAGACCCAGTACTTC
TRBV4-1	TRBJ1-3	NA	NA	CASSQVTTGLSGNTIYF	TGCGCCAGCAGCCAAGTTACGACAGGTCTGTCTGGAAACACCATATATTTT
TRBV18	TRBJ1-1	NA	TRBD1	CASSPGTGPEAFF	TGTGCCAGCTCACCAGGGACAGGGCCTGAAGCTTTCTTT
TRBV6-6	TRBJ1-2	NA	NA	CASSPGEQGYTF	TGTGCCAGCTCCCCAGGGGAGCAAGGCTACACCTTC